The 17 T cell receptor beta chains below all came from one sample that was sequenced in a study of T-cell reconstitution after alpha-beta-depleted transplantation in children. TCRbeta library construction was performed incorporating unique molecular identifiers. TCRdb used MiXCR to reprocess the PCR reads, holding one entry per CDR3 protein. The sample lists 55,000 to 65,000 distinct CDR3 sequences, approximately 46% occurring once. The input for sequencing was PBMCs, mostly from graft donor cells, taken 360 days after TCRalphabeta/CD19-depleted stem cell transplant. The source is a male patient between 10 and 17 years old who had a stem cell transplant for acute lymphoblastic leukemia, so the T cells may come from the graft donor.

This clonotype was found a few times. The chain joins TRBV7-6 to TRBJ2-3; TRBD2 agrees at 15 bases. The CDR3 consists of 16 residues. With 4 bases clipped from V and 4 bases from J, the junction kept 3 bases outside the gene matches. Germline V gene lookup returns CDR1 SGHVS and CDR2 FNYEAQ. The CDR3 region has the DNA TGTGCCAGCAGCTGGCGGACTAGCGGGAGGGCAGATACGCAGTATTTT. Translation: CASSWRTSGRADTQYF.

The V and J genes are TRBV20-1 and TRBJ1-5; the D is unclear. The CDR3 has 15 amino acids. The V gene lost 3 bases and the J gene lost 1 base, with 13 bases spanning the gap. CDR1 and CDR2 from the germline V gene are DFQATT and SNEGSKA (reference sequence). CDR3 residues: CSASTGQLSNQPQHF. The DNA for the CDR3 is TGCAGTGCTAGTACTGGGCAGCTGAGCAATCAGCCCCAGCATTTT.

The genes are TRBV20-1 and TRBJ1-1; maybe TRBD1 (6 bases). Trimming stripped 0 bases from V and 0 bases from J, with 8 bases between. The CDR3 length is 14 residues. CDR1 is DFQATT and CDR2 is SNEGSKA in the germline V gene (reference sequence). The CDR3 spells CSARDGGLNTEAFF. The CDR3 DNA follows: TGCAGTGCTAGAGATGGGGGCCTGAACACTGAAGCTTTCTTT.

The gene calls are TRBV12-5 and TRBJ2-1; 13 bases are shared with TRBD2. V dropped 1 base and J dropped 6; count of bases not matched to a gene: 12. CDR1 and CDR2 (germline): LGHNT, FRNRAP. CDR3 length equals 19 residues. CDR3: CASGLAGTSGIEFLNEQFF. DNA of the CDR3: TGTGCTAGTGGTTTGGCCGGGACTAGCGGGATCGAGTTCCTCAATGAGCAGTTCTTC.

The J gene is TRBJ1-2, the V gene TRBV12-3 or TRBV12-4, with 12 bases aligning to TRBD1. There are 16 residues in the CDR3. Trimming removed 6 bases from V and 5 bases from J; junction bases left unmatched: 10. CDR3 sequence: CASRDPGQGARYGYTF. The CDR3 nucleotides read TGTGCCAGCAGGGATCCGGGACAGGGGGCCCGATATGGCTACACCTTC.

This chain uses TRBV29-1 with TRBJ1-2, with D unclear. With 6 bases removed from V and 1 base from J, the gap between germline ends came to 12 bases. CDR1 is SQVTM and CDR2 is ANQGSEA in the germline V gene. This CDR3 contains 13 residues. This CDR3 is CSVVHQDNYGYTF. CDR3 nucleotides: TGCAGCGTCGTCCACCAGGATAACTATGGCTACACCTTC.

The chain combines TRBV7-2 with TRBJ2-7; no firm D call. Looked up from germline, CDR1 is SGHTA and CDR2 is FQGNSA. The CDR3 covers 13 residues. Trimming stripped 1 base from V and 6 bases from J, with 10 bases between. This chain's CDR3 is CASSLDGFFEQYF. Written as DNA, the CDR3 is TGTGCCAGCAGCTTAGATGGGTTTTTCGAGCAGTACTTC.

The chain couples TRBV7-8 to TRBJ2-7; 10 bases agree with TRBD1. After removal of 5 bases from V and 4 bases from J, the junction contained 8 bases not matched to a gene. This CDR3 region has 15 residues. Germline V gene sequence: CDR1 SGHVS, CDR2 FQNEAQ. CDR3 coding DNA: TGTGCCAGCAGCCCAAGGACAGGGGGGTATTACGAGCAGTACTTC. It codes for CASSPRTGGYYEQYF.

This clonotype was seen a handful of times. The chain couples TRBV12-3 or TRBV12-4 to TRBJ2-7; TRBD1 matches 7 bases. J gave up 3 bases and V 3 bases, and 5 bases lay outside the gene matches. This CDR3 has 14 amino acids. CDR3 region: CASSFWAGGYEQYF. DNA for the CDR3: TGTGCCAGCAGTTTTTGGGCAGGGGGCTACGAGCAGTACTTC.

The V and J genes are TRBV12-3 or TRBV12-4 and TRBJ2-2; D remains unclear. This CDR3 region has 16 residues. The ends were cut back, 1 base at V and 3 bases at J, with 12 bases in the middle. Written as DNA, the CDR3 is TGTGCCAGCAGTTTAGGGGTTAACAGCTACACCGGGGAGCTGTTTTTT. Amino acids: CASSLGVNSYTGELFF.

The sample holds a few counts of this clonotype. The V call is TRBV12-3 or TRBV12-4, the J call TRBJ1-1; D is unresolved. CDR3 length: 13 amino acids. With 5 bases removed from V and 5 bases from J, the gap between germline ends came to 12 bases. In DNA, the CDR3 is TGTGCCAGCAGTCTGGGGAGTCTAACTGAAGCTTTCTTT. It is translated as CASSLGSLTEAFF.

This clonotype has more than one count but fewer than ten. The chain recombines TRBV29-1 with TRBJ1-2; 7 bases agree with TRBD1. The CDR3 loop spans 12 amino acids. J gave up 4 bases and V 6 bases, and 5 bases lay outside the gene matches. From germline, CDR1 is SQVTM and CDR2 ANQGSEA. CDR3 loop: CSVTGTAYGYTF. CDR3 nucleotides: TGCAGCGTGACCGGGACAGCCTATGGCTACACCTTC.

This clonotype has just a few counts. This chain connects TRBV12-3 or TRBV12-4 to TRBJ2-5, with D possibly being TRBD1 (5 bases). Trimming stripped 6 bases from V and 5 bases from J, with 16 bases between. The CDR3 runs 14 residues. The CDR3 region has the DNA TGTGCCAGCAGCACGGACACGGTTTTGGAGACCCAGTACTTC. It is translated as CASSTDTVLETQYF.

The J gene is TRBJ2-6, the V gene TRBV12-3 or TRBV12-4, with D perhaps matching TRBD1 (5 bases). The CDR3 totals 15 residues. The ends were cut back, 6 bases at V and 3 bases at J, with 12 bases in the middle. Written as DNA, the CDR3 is TGTGCCAGCAGCCCAGGGTTCGGTGGGGCCAACGTCCTGACTTTC. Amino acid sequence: CASSPGFGGANVLTF.

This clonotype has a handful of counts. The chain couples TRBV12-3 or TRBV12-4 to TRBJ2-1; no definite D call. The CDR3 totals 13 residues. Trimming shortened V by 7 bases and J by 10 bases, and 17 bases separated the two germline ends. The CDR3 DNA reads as TGTGCCAGCACCCTTCCTCCCCATACCGAGCAGTTCTTC. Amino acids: CASTLPPHTEQFF.

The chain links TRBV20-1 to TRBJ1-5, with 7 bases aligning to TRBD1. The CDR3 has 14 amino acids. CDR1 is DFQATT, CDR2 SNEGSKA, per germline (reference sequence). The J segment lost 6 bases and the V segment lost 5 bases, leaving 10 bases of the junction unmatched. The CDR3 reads CSALGDRLSQPQHF. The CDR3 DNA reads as TGCAGTGCTCTAGGGGACAGACTGTCTCAGCCCCAGCATTTT.

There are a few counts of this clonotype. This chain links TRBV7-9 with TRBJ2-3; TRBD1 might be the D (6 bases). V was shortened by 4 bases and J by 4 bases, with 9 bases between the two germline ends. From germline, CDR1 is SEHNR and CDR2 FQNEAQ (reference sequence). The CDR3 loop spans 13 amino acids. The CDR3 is CASSSRGPDTQYF. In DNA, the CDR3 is TGTGCCAGCAGCTCCAGGGGCCCAGATACGCAGTATTTT.